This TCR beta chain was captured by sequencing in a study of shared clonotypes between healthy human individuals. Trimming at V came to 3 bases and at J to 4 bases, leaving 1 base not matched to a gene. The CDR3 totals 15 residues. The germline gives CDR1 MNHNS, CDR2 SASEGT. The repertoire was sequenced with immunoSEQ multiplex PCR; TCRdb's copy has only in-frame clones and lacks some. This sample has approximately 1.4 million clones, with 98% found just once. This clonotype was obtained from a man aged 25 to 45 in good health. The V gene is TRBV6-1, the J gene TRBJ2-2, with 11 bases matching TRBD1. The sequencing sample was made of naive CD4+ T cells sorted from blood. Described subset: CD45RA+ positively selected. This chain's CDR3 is CASSEGQGGTGELFF. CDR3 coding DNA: TGTGCCAGCAGTGAGGGACAGGGGGGCACCGGGGAGCTGTTTTTT.